This T cell receptor (beta chain) derives from a study of blood T cells in healthy people across ages. Points on this clonotype: Antigen unknown.

The CDR3 spans 16 residues. V was cut by 9 bases and J by 0 bases, with 20 bases left in between. CDR1 MDHEN and CDR2 SYDVKM come from the germline V gene. General study findings and limits: Long-lived donors had more naive CD4+ cells and higher diversity than aged donors. Estimates based on one million T cells were treated as lower bounds.

With a J-beta primer mix and a sample-barcoded 5' primer, a second PCR ran roughly 7 to 11 cycles. TCRdb used MiXCR to reprocess the 5' RACE reads, holding one entry per CDR3 protein. The data contain some 920,000 distinct CDR3 sequences, 51% of them seen just once; the ten biggest clones take up about 21%. The sequencing input was blood. The sequence was collected from a woman in her sixties in good health. The chain has TRBV28 and TRBJ1-2; no reliable D call. The CDR3 sequence is CARHPSEGISNYGYTF. In nucleotides, the CDR3 is TGTGCCAGGCATCCGAGCGAAGGCATTTCTAACTATGGCTACACCTTC.